Below, one T cell receptor beta chain is given with its context. The Seattle patients joined while their infection was active and were tracked longitudinally afterward. The CDR3 is 17 amino acids. The V and J ends lost 0 bases and 6 bases respectively, with 15 bases between them. Germline lookup yields CDR1 MGHRA and CDR2 YSYEKL. Per the original data handling: It was from reference gene primer amplification that nucleated cell counts were estimated. Profiling relied on immunoSEQ multiplex PCR, and the TCRdb table lists in-frame clones only, not all of them. D and trimming were read from the DNA, whereas the V and J calls and clone size are those reported in that table. In the table there are 85,000 to 100,000 clones, about 91% of which are singletons. The data originate from a study of blood T cell repertoires in COVID-19. Overall study context: Donors in the United States, Italy and Spain gave samples during acute or convalescent COVID-19. PBMCs, B-cell-depleted T cells, or T cells were the source of the cDNA or gDNA that made up the material.

The sequence derives from a middle-aged man with COVID-19, enrolled during active disease. The chain combines TRBV4-1 with TRBJ1-6, with D perhaps TRBD1 (5 bases). Sequencing used peripheral blood. The CDR3 loop reads CASSQEPPRVGNSPLHF. The CDR3 DNA reads as TGCGCCAGCAGCCAAGAGCCTCCCAGGGTCGGTAATTCACCCCTCCACTTT.